The rows below give T cell receptor beta chains drawn from one sample of a study of T cells after yellow fever vaccination. TCRdb passed the 5' RACE reads through MiXCR, listing each CDR3 protein once. Altogether just under 600,000 distinct CDR3 sequences are present, less than 15% being singletons, with the ten largest covering roughly an eighth. The source material was PBMCs, sampled on the day of the yellow fever booster vaccination. The receptors were gathered from a man aged 25 to 40 who received the YFV17D yellow fever vaccine. Both conserved end residues are part of each CDR3. The order of the fields is V gene, D gene, J gene, clone size, CDR3 protein, CDR3 DNA. D genes are given only for firm matches. The size entry is marked missing in some rows and otherwise reads once, few, many or a size class.

>TRBV5-1|TRBD2|TRBJ2-1|few
CASSPEGLAGAYNEQFF
TGCGCCAGCAGCCCTGAGGGACTAGCGGGGGCCTACAATGAGCAGTTCTTC
>TRBV5-1|TRBD1|TRBJ2-7|-
CASSIQRGPYEQYF
TGCGCCAGCAGCATACAAAGGGGGCCCTACGAGCAGTACTTC
>TRBV19|TRBD1|TRBJ2-7|few
CASSRTGGLYEQYF
TGTGCCAGTAGTAGGACAGGGGGCTTATACGAGCAGTACTTC
>TRBV5-1|TRBD1|TRBJ2-7|-
CASSWNPRTGTGNYEQYF
TGCGCCAGCAGCTGGAACCCCAGAACCGGGACAGGGAACTACGAGCAGTACTTC
>TRBV29-1|TRBD1|TRBJ1-2|-
CSVVTGTDYGYTF
TGCAGCGTCGTGACAGGGACGGACTATGGCTACACCTTC
>TRBV12-3/TRBV12-4|-|TRBJ2-3|few
CASTEPDTDTQYF
TGTGCCAGCACCGAACCCGACACAGATACGCAGTATTTT
>TRBV7-3|-|TRBJ2-1|few
CASSSTPKRGNEQFF
TGTGCCAGCAGTTCCACACCCAAGAGGGGCAATGAGCAGTTCTTC
>TRBV19|-|TRBJ2-2|-
CASSNLAGELFF
TGTGCCAGTAGTAATTTAGCCGGGGAGCTGTTTTTT
>TRBV20-1|TRBD1|TRBJ1-2|-
CSATPRTGGAGYTF
TGCAGTGCCACGCCTAGGACAGGGGGCGCGGGCTACACCTTC
>TRBV10-3|TRBD2|TRBJ2-7|-
CATQLAGEYEQYF
TGTGCCACCCAACTAGCGGGAGAGTACGAGCAGTACTTC
>TRBV7-9|TRBD1|TRBJ1-2|few
CASSRVPGQDNNYGYTF
TGTGCCAGCAGTCGAGTACCGGGACAGGACAATAACTATGGCTACACCTTC
>TRBV10-2|-|TRBJ2-1|few
CASSEPTGGYEQFF
TGCGCCAGCAGTGAGCCCACTGGGGGCTATGAGCAGTTCTTC
>TRBV19|-|TRBJ2-5|few
CASRDSALKETQYF
TGTGCCAGTAGAGACAGTGCACTGAAAGAGACCCAGTACTTC
>TRBV7-7|-|TRBJ2-5|few
CASSGGGETQYF
TGTGCCAGCAGCGGGGGTGGAGAGACCCAGTACTTC
>TRBV4-3|-|TRBJ1-2|few
CASSQAGAYGYTF
TGCGCCAGCAGCCAAGCAGGGGCATATGGCTACACCTTC
>TRBV5-1|-|TRBJ2-1|few
CASSLGGFDEQFF
TGCGCCAGCAGCTTGGGGGGCTTCGATGAGCAGTTCTTC
>TRBV7-8|TRBD2|TRBJ2-1|-
CASSFSGRGVNEQFF
TGTGCCAGCAGCTTTAGCGGGAGAGGCGTGAATGAGCAGTTCTTC
>TRBV4-3|-|TRBJ1-2|few
CASSQDYGPGGYTF
TGCGCCAGCAGCCAAGATTACGGTCCGGGAGGCTACACCTTC
>TRBV7-8|TRBD1|TRBJ1-6|few
CASRRQPTGGDSPLHF
TGTGCCAGCAGACGTCAGCCTACAGGGGGGGACTCACCCCTCCACTTT
>TRBV20-1|-|TRBJ2-7|few
CSARSREYEQYF
TGCAGTGCTAGAAGTAGGGAGTACGAGCAGTACTTC
>TRBV6-5|-|TRBJ2-7|-
CASSYDGRVGEQYF
TGTGCCAGCAGTTACGATGGACGGGTTGGGGAGCAGTACTTC
>TRBV11-1|TRBD2|TRBJ2-7|-
CASSPLRGELAGEICEQYF
TGTGCCAGCAGCCCATTGCGGGGTGAGCTAGCGGGAGAGATATGCGAGCAGTACTTC
>TRBV28|TRBD2|TRBJ2-3|-
CASSLFPGLVPDTQYF
TGTGCCAGCAGTCTATTCCCGGGACTAGTACCAGATACGCAGTATTTT
>TRBV20-1|TRBD2|TRBJ2-5|-
CSARALAGETQYF
TGCAGTGCTAGAGCGCTAGCGGGAGAGACCCAGTACTTC
>TRBV29-1|-|TRBJ2-3|once
CSGGSIGITDTQYF
TGCAGCGGAGGATCAATAGGGATCACAGATACGCAGTATTTT
>TRBV9|-|TRBJ2-5|few
CASSVTNRQETQYF
TGTGCCAGCAGCGTAACCAACCGCCAAGAGACCCAGTACTTC
>TRBV6-5|TRBD2|TRBJ2-1|-
CASSYSTSGNEQFF
TGTGCCAGCAGTTACTCGACTAGCGGGAATGAGCAGTTCTTC
>TRBV23-1|-|TRBJ2-3|few
CASNPGGPSDTDTQYF
TGCGCCAGCAACCCCGGGGGACCCTCGGACACAGATACGCAGTATTTT
>TRBV24-1|TRBD2|TRBJ2-1|-
CATSGLADYNEQFF
TGTGCCACCAGTGGGCTAGCGGACTACAATGAGCAGTTCTTC
>TRBV7-2|-|TRBJ2-5|few
CASSFGARSMRVETQYF
TGTGCCAGCAGCTTCGGGGCCCGTTCTATGCGAGTGGAGACCCAGTACTTC
>TRBV18|-|TRBJ1-3|-
CASSGSGNTIYF
TGTGCCAGCTCAGGCTCCGGAAACACCATATATTTT
>TRBV11-2|-|TRBJ2-3|few
CASRPRLTSTDTQYF
TGTGCCAGCAGACCTCGACTTACCAGCACAGATACGCAGTATTTT
>TRBV24-1|TRBD1|TRBJ2-3|-
CATSSDRTDTQYF
TGTGCCACCAGTTCGGACAGGACAGATACGCAGTATTTT
>TRBV20-1|-|TRBJ2-3|few
CSAIGSGTDTQYF
TGCAGTGCGATCGGGAGCGGCACAGATACGCAGTATTTT
>TRBV12-3/TRBV12-4|TRBD1|TRBJ1-1|-
CASRGTGLNTEAFF
TGTGCCAGCAGGGGGACAGGGTTGAACACTGAAGCTTTCTTT
>TRBV7-6|-|TRBJ2-6|many
CASSLGGGAISGANVLTF
TGTGCCAGCAGCTTAGGGGGGGGGGCTATCTCTGGGGCCAACGTCCTGACTTTC
>TRBV5-4|-|TRBJ2-1|-
CASSLAGDATYNEQFF
TGTGCCAGCAGCTTGGCGGGGGACGCGACCTACAATGAGCAGTTCTTC
>TRBV11-2|-|TRBJ1-1|-
CASSPTMGWNTEAFF
TGTGCCAGCAGCCCCACGATGGGCTGGAACACTGAAGCTTTCTTT
>TRBV4-3|TRBD1|TRBJ2-7|few
CASSHYRGTYEQYF
TGCGCCAGCAGCCATTACAGGGGAACCTACGAGCAGTACTTC
>TRBV20-1|-|TRBJ2-2|-
CSARKPGGSGELFF
TGCAGTGCTAGAAAGCCCGGCGGTTCCGGGGAGCTGTTTTTT
>TRBV18|-|TRBJ2-1|-
CASSPEQGRTNEQFF
TGTGCCAGCTCACCGGAGCAGGGAAGGACTAATGAGCAGTTCTTC
>TRBV12-3/TRBV12-4|TRBD1|TRBJ2-1|few
CASRPDRGIHNEQFF
TGTGCCAGCAGACCGGACAGGGGGATTCACAATGAGCAGTTCTTC
>TRBV6-5|-|TRBJ2-2|few
CASSYSTGHLDTGELFF
TGTGCCAGCAGTTACTCCACAGGTCACCTGGACACCGGGGAGCTGTTTTTT
>TRBV5-1|TRBD2|TRBJ2-7|-
CASSGITSGGSYEQYF
TGCGCCAGCAGCGGAATTACTAGCGGGGGTTCGTACGAGCAGTACTTC
>TRBV5-5|TRBD1|TRBJ2-7|-
CASSWAGTGSDEQYF
TGTGCCAGCAGCTGGGCCGGGACAGGGTCTGACGAGCAGTACTTC
>TRBV6-5|-|TRBJ1-2|-
CASSYQRGGYTF
TGTGCCAGCAGTTACCAGCGGGGAGGCTACACCTTC
>TRBV14|TRBD2|TRBJ2-1|-
CASSRASGSRGSYNEQFF
TGTGCCAGCAGTAGGGCTAGCGGGAGTAGGGGCTCCTACAATGAGCAGTTCTTC
>TRBV9|TRBD2|TRBJ2-1|-
CASSVASGGYNEQFF
TGTGCCAGCAGCGTGGCTAGCGGAGGGTACAATGAGCAGTTCTTC
>TRBV6-1|TRBD2|TRBJ2-5|-
CASRAVAGRGGGRETQYF
TGTGCCAGCAGAGCCGTAGCGGGGAGAGGGGGAGGGCGAGAGACCCAGTACTTC
>TRBV20-1|-|TRBJ2-7|few
CSATTRSGEQYF
TGCAGTGCAACTACTAGGTCGGGGGAGCAGTACTTC
>TRBV4-1|-|TRBJ2-1|-
CASSLAVQGPNEQFF
TGCGCCAGCAGCCTAGCCGTGCAGGGACCCAATGAGCAGTTCTTC
>TRBV18|TRBD2|TRBJ2-7|few
CASSPAPAGAYEQYF
TGTGCCAGCTCACCGGCTCCCGCGGGGGCCTACGAGCAGTACTTC
>TRBV3-1|TRBD2|TRBJ2-7|few
CASSPLLAGYYEQYF
TGTGCCAGCAGTCCCTTACTAGCGGGATACTACGAGCAGTACTTC
>TRBV27|-|TRBJ2-7|-
CASSLSTGLDEQYF
TGTGCCAGCAGTTTGAGTACCGGATTGGATGAGCAGTACTTC
>TRBV20-1|-|TRBJ2-3|-
CSARGIAETSTDTQYF
TGCAGTGCTAGAGGCATCGCGGAAACTAGCACAGATACGCAGTATTTT